This record looks at one TCR beta chain sequence and its context. What it binds is unknown. The data stem from a study of cytomegalovirus exposure and HLA in healthy donors. TCRdb's table, derived via immunoSEQ multiplex PCR, lists solely in-frame clones and lacks some. The sample includes about 160,000 clones, under 95% of them seen just once. The study's findings and limits: It was reportedly the case that the classifier diagnosed cytomegalovirus status with high specificity and sensitivity. Despite most TCR sequences being rare, some public TCRs occurred in many donors. Researchers counted 164 TCR beta chains as cytomegalovirus-associated.

The V and J ends lost 6 bases and 8 bases respectively, with 19 bases between them. Per germline, CDR1 MNHNS and CDR2 SASEGT. The CDR3 runs to 14 residues. The origin of this receptor is a woman aged 18-29 years in good health and CMV-seropositive. The chain recombines TRBV6-1 with TRBJ1-2, with TRBD1 as a possible D gene (5 bases). Sequenced: PBMCs. The CDR3: CASSTTASSYGYTF. The CDR3 nucleotides read TGTGCCAGCAGCACGACAGCCTCCTCGTACGGCTACACCTTC.